Sequencing of this TCR beta chain was carried out in a study of blood T cell repertoires in COVID-19. Study-level information: T cells, B-cell-depleted T cells, or PBMCs supplied cDNA or gDNA.

This clone was counted a single time. The germline CDR1 and CDR2 sequences are GTSNPN and SVGIG (reference sequence). V was pared by 1 base and J by 4 bases, with 7 bases between. The CDR3 is 12 residues long. Clones were sequenced by immunoSEQ multiplex PCR, and TCRdb holds only the in-frame ones, with some missing. The data hold about 250,000 clones, with 75% to 85% observed a single time. Sequencing input: peripheral blood. The V call is TRBV30, the J call TRBJ1-2; D unclear. The receptor's source is a woman in her 70s with acute or convalescent COVID-19. For the CDR3, the DNA is TGTGCCTGGAGTGAACAGTTCTATGGCTACACCTTC. This gives the protein CAWSEQFYGYTF.